A single count supports the clone carrying this TCR beta chain. Patients got ipilimumab 1 mg/kg beginning 14 to 28 days post-transplant. Patients received nivolumab 3 mg/kg at weeks 1, 4, 7, 10, then fortnightly to week 26. TCRdb's copy holds only in-frame clones and misses some; the assay was immunoSEQ multiplex PCR. Among 15,000 or so clones, roughly 74% were seen once, and the ten largest hold 8.5% to 12%. These data come from a study of ipilimumab plus nivolumab after autologous stem cell transplantation. Germline V gene sequence: CDR1 GTSNPN, CDR2 SVGIG (reference sequence). V was clipped by 7 bases and J by 7 bases, with 16 bases between them. This CDR3 is 12 amino acids long.

The J gene is TRBJ2-5, the V gene TRBV30; the D gene is possibly TRBD2 (6 bases). This clonotype was obtained from a male donor with primary mediastinal lymphoma. The sample in question was PBMCs, obtained in a trial of ipilimumab plus nivolumab as post-transplant consolidation. CDR3 sequence: CASRGPGGTQYF. The CDR3, as DNA: TGTGCCTCCCGCGGACCCGGGGGGACCCAGTACTTC.